The 20 T cell receptor beta chains below come from one sample, sequenced in a study of beta chain features in type 1 diabetes. The whole isolated RNA underwent reverse transcription, so sequencing captured expressed TCRB transcripts. Libraries were prepared by immunoSEQ multiplex PCR; TCRdb keeps only in-frame clonotypes and omits some of them. The data contain under 400,000 clones, about 15% of them singletons. The sequencing sample was made of central memory CD4+ T cells from blood. These TCRs come from a man younger than 45 in good health.

This chain connects TRBV5-5 to TRBJ2-4, with 8 nucleotides matching TRBD1. Per the germline V gene, CDR1 is SGHKS and CDR2 is YYEKEE (reference sequence). The J segment lost 7 bases and the V segment lost 4 bases, leaving 10 bases of the junction unmatched. This CDR3 region has 15 residues. The CDR3 loop is CASSQGASGRNIQYF. The CDR3 region has the DNA TGTGCCAGCAGCCAGGGGGCGAGCGGGCGGAACATTCAGTACTTC.

The sample holds a few counts of this clone. This sequence joins TRBV19 and TRBJ2-3; TRBD2 aligns across 12 bases. The CDR3 runs 15 residues. CDR1 and CDR2 (germline): LNHDA, SQIVND (reference sequence). V was pared by 5 bases and J by 3 bases, with 3 bases of the junction left unmatched. The CDR3 sequence is CASSSSGGETDTQYF. The CDR3 DNA reads as TGTGCCAGTAGTTCTAGCGGGGGGGAGACAGATACGCAGTATTTT.

This clone was seen a few times. This sequence joins TRBV30 and TRBJ2-3; D is unclear. The germline V gene has CDR1 GTSNPN and CDR2 SVGIG (reference sequence). This CDR3 has 14 amino acids. Trimming pared 4 bases from V and 2 bases from J, leaving 13 bases between. CDR3 sequence: CAWKVNRDTDTQYF. The CDR3 coding sequence is TGTGCCTGGAAGGTCAACCGAGACACAGATACGCAGTATTTT.

This clone was observed at least ten times. The V and J genes are TRBV14 and TRBJ1-1; D gene unclear. The CDR3 consists of 14 residues. Germline-derived CDR1 and CDR2 are SGHDN and FVKESK. V lost 8 bases and J 1 base, leaving 14 bases between the germline ends. In nucleotides, the CDR3 is TGTGCCAGCCGCCGCAGGCCGACGAACACTGAAGCTTTCTTT. It specifies CASRRRPTNTEAFF.

The J gene is TRBJ1-3, the V gene TRBV7-8; TRBD1 might be the D (5 bases). The V gene's germline CDR1 is SGHVS and CDR2 FQNEAQ. V lost 5 bases to trimming and J lost 2 bases, with 10 bases between them. This CDR3 region has 14 residues. Written as DNA, the CDR3 is TGTGCCAGCAGCCACGGACAAACTGGAAACACCATATATTTT. Encoded protein: CASSHGQTGNTIYF.

In its sample, this clone was seen a few times. The V and J genes are TRBV7-9 and TRBJ1-5, with D possibly TRBD1 on 5 matching bases. The CDR3 length is 14 residues. V lost 5 bases, J lost 8 bases, and 16 bases lay in between. In germline, CDR1 is SEHNR, CDR2 FQNEAQ (reference sequence). CDR3 DNA sequence: TGTGCCAGCAGCCAGTCGGGGGGAGAGGAGCCCCAGCATTTT. Its translation is CASSQSGGEEPQHF.

The table lists this clone with a few counts. The chain has TRBV5-4 and TRBJ2-5; D ambiguous. This CDR3 has 12 amino acids. V lost 3 bases and J 5 bases, leaving 8 bases between the germline ends. CDR1 SGHNT and CDR2 YYREEE come from the germline V gene (reference sequence). The CDR3 sequence: CASSWHEETQYF. In DNA form, the CDR3 reads TGTGCCAGCAGCTGGCACGAGGAGACCCAGTACTTC.

This clone was counted ten times or more. The sample carries other DNA sequences with the same CDR3. The CDR3 protein is CASSLSTNEKLFF. Written as DNA, the CDR3 is TGTGCCAGCAGCTTATCAACTAATGAAAAACTGTTTTTT. The chain has TRBV11-2 and TRBJ1-4; no clear D. The germline V and J ends were trimmed by 2 bases and 0 bases, with 1 base remaining between them. The V gene's germline CDR1 is SGHAT and CDR2 FQNNGV. CDR3 length equals 13 residues.

In its sample, this clone was seen a few times. This chain links TRBV7-9 with TRBJ2-2; the D call may be TRBD1 or TRBD2 (5 bases each). The V gene's germline CDR1 is SEHNR and CDR2 FQNEAQ (reference sequence). Trimming left V 7 bases short and J 1 base short, with 13 bases between. The CDR3 has 15 amino acids. The CDR3 region has the DNA TGTGCCAGCATCTGGGGGAGACTGAACACCGGGGAGCTGTTTTTT. Translated, it gives CASIWGRLNTGELFF. Together with reference TRBV7-9 and TRBJ2-2, the CDR3 gives the full variable domain: DTGVSQNPRHKITKRGQNVTFRCDPISEHNRLYWYRQTLGQGPEFLTYFQNEAQLEKSRLLSDRFSAERPKGSFSTLEIQRTEQGDSAMYLCASIWGRLNTGELFFGEGSRLTVL.

This clone has more than one count but fewer than ten. Mismatch with germline at one junction end may stem from a read error. The V and J genes are TRBV5-3 and TRBJ1-1; the D gene is possibly TRBD1 (6 bases). TRBV5-3 is noted as an ORF with a role that remains uncertain. The CDR3 loop spans 15 amino acids. CDR3 region: CASSLEQGANTEAFF. The CDR3 DNA sequence: TGTGCCAGCAGCTTGGAACAGGGCGCGAACACTGAAGCTTTCTTT.

Of note for this clone: Other DNA sequences in the same sample also yield this CDR3. This rearrangement joins TRBV7-2 to TRBJ2-7; D may correspond to TRBD1 or TRBD2 (5 bases each). The CDR3 is made up of 14 amino acids. Deletions cut 1 base from V and 4 bases from J, with 11 bases between. CDR1 SGHTA and CDR2 FQGNSA come from the germline V gene. The CDR3 here is CASSLGRDGYEQYV. DNA for the CDR3: TGTGCCAGCAGCTTAGGTCGGGACGGGTACGAGCAGTACGTC.

A few counts support this clone. The chain combines TRBV7-3 with TRBJ2-2; 8 bases are a match to TRBD2. Per germline, CDR1 SGHTA and CDR2 FQGTGA. The CDR3 runs to 15 residues. V was clipped by 6 bases and J by 0 bases; unmatched bases: 3. The CDR3 region has the DNA TGTGCCAGCAGAAGCGGGAGCGCGAACACCGGGGAGCTGTTTTTT. It yields the protein CASRSGSANTGELFF.

The DNA for the CDR3 is TGCGCCAGCAGCTTGCTTCCCGGAGAGACCCAGTACTTC. This gives the protein CASSLLPGETQYF. The chain has TRBV5-1 and TRBJ2-5; D is undetermined. CDR1 is SGHRS, CDR2 YFSETQ, per germline. The V end lost 1 base, the J end lost 4 bases, and 8 bases lay between the germline ends. The CDR3 has 13 residues.

The V call is TRBV28, the J call TRBJ2-5, with D tentatively TRBD1 or TRBD2 (5 bases each). The CDR3 loop spans 15 amino acids. The V end was cut by 5 bases, the J end by 7 bases, with 20 bases between. Germline CDR1 is MDHEN and CDR2 is SYDVKM. CDR3 loop: CASSVGTLMGGTQYF. The CDR3 DNA follows: TGTGCCAGCAGTGTCGGGACCCTCATGGGCGGGACCCAGTACTTC.

The chain joins TRBV7-9 to TRBJ2-3; D gene unclear. Trimming shortened V by 2 bases and J by 0 bases, and 9 bases separated the two germline ends. The CDR3 has 15 residues. The germline CDR1 and CDR2 sequences are SEHNR and FQNEAQ (reference sequence). The CDR3 DNA reads as TGTGCCAGCAGCTTAATTATGGGTAGCACAGATACGCAGTATTTT. It codes for CASSLIMGSTDTQYF.

This clone was recorded a few times. V gene TRBV28 combines with J gene TRBJ1-3, with D hard to call. Trimming removed 7 bases at V and 0 bases at J, with 13 bases between. Germline V gene lookup returns CDR1 MDHEN and CDR2 SYDVKM. This CDR3 is 15 amino acids long. The CDR3 region has the DNA TGTGCCAGCACCCCCCCGGGCCGCTCTGGAAACACCATATATTTT. As protein: CASTPPGRSGNTIYF.

On this clone itself: At one end, the junction sequence differs from germline, possibly due to a read error. The sample holds other DNA sequences that translate to the same CDR3. This chain joins TRBV12-5 and TRBJ1-5, with D tentatively TRBD1 (5 bases). From germline, CDR1 is LGHNT and CDR2 FRNRAP. CDR3 size: 14 residues. DNA of the CDR3: TGTGCTAGTGGCTTGGGGGGGTCAGGTCAGCCCCAGCATTTT. This sequence encodes CASGLGGSGQPQHF.

This clone was found a few times. The chain has TRBV7-9 and TRBJ2-3; 14 nucleotides align to TRBD2. Germline-derived CDR1 and CDR2 are SEHNR and FQNEAQ (reference sequence). V shed 3 bases, J shed 8 bases, and the junction held 7 bases outside the gene matches. The length of the CDR3 is 16 residues. The CDR3 here is CASSLTSGGVGGTQYF. The CDR3 bases are TGTGCCAGCAGCTTGACTAGCGGGGGGGTTGGAGGTACGCAGTATTTT.

The chain carries TRBV30 and TRBJ1-2, with 11 bases lining up with TRBD1. The CDR3 runs to 18 residues. The V segment lost 0 bases and the J segment 8 bases; nucleotides outside the gene matches: 17. Looked up from germline, CDR1 is GTSNPN and CDR2 is SVGIG (reference sequence). CDR3 DNA: TGTGCCTGGAGTGTAAAAAGGACAGGGGGCGGTGGAATTCAGGGCTACACCTTC. This sequence encodes CAWSVKRTGGGGIQGYTF.

The table lists this clone with a few counts. The chain carries TRBV6-8 and TRBJ1-1, with D perhaps TRBD1 (5 bases). Trimming pared 6 bases from V and 2 bases from J, leaving 10 bases between. The germline CDR1 and CDR2 sequences are MNHGY and SAAAGT. The CDR3 is made up of 13 amino acids. CDR3 coding DNA: TGTGCCAGCAGGCAGACAGCCAACACTGAAGCTTTCTTT. Protein: CASRQTANTEAFF.